In this sample, the clone carrying this T cell receptor beta chain turned up a few times. Its antigen remains unknown. In the same sample, other DNA sequences code for this CDR3. This record belongs to a study of shared clonotypes between healthy human individuals. Findings of the study overall: Generally, naive subsets (rather than memory subsets) showed larger estimated richness.

The split of CD4+ cells yielded CD45RA+ naive and CD45RA-negative memory subsets. The CDR3 loop spans 12 amino acids. Trimming pared 6 bases from V and 6 bases from J, leaving 9 bases between. Germline values: CDR1 SNHLY, CDR2 FYNNEI. Sequencing was performed with immunoSEQ multiplex PCR; in TCRdb, only in-frame clones are kept and a portion is missing. The sample includes some 2,500,000 clones, about 90% of them seen just once. The sequenced sample consisted of naive CD4+ T cells from PBMCs. Subset reported: CD45RA+ positively selected. This chain uses TRBV2 with TRBJ1-5; D gene uncertain. This receptor was identified in a man between 18 and 35 years old in good health. Some clones in this sample may be carry-over from other donors' samples. In DNA form, the CDR3 reads TGTGCCAGCAGCCGCGAGGGTCAGCCCCAGCATTTT. Residues: CASSREGQPQHF.